The 21 T cell receptor beta chains reported below all come from one sample, sequenced in a study of shared clonotypes between healthy human individuals. Libraries were prepared by immunoSEQ multiplex PCR; TCRdb keeps only in-frame clonotypes and omits some of them. The repertoire holds hundreds of thousands of clones, with around three quarters as singletons. Sequences were obtained from memory CD4+ T cells sorted from blood. Indicated subset: CD45RA-negative fraction. These receptors originate from a woman in her twenties or thirties in good health.

V and J are TRBV27 and TRBJ1-1, with 8 bases matching TRBD1. The CDR3 loop spans 14 amino acids. V was pared by 2 bases and J by 5 bases, with 4 bases of the junction left unmatched. CDR1 MNHEY and CDR2 SMNVEV come from the germline V gene (reference sequence). CDR3 coding DNA: TGTGCCAGCAGTTTACAGGGGGCGGGTACTGAAGCTTTCTTT. This sequence encodes CASSLQGAGTEAFF.

V usage is TRBV6-1 and J usage is TRBJ1-5; unclear D gene. CDR3 length: 14 residues. Germline CDR1 and CDR2: MNHNS and SASEGT. Trimming removed 2 bases from V and 0 bases from J, with 5 bases in between. The CDR3 nucleotides read TGTGCCAGCAGTGAACGAAATAGCAATCAGCCCCAGCATTTT. Its translation is CASSERNSNQPQHF.

Note on this clone: This may stem from a read error, because a much larger clone lies one nucleotide away. CDR3 DNA sequence: TGTGCCAGCAGATACCAGGACAGTCACGGAAAACTGTTTTTT. It encodes CASRYQDSHGKLFF. This rearrangement joins TRBV28 to TRBJ1-4; tentative D call: TRBD1 (6 bases). Germline CDR1 and CDR2: MDHEN and SYDVKM. V gave up 6 bases and J gave up 10 bases, with 18 bases separating them. The CDR3 is made up of 14 amino acids.

This clone is a singleton in its sample. The chain uses TRBV5-4 and TRBJ2-5; no firm D call. There are 18 residues in the CDR3. CDR1 and CDR2 (germline): SGHNT, YYREEE (reference sequence). The germline V and J ends were trimmed by 0 bases and 4 bases, with 22 bases remaining between them. Here the CDR3 DNA reads TGTGCCAGCAGCTTGGCCAAGTTTAAAAGTGGGATCGTAGAGACCCAGTACTTC. This gives the protein CASSLAKFKSGIVETQYF. The whole variable domain, filled in from reference TRBV5-4 and TRBJ2-5, reads ETGVTQSPTHLIKTRGQQVTLRCSSQSGHNTVSWYQQALGQGPQFIFQYYREEENGRGNFPPRFSGLQFPNYSSELNVNALELDDSALYLCASSLAKFKSGIVETQYFGPGTRLLVL.

This chain joins TRBV5-1 and TRBJ2-2, with TRBD1 matching 10 bases. CDR1 SGHRS and CDR2 YFSETQ come from the germline V gene. This CDR3 contains 15 residues. V lost 4 bases to trimming and J lost 6 bases; unmatched junction nucleotides: 6. The CDR3 region has the DNA TGCGCCAGCAGCCTCGGACAGGGGGGTTCCGGGGAGCTGTTTTTT. This codes for CASSLGQGGSGELFF.

This clone appeared a few times. The chain uses TRBV7-2 and TRBJ2-1; D gene uncertain. This CDR3 comprises 12 residues. Germline CDR1 and CDR2: SGHTA and FQGNSA. V was cut by 2 bases and J by 8 bases, with 7 bases left in between. In DNA form, the CDR3 reads TGTGCCAGCAGCTTATATCCGTATGAGCAGTTCTTC. Protein product: CASSLYPYEQFF.

The chain links TRBV19 to TRBJ2-1; perhaps D is TRBD1 or TRBD2 (5 bases each). This CDR3 is 15 amino acids long. Germline loops: CDR1 LNHDA, CDR2 SQIVND (reference sequence). V was cut by 3 bases and J by 2 bases, with 11 bases left in between. The chain's CDR3 is CASSIEGFTYNEQFF. Written as DNA, the CDR3 is TGTGCCAGTAGTATTGAGGGGTTTACCTACAATGAGCAGTTCTTC.

The rearrangement links TRBV7-9 to TRBJ1-5; D may be TRBD1 (6 bases). The germline V and J ends were trimmed by 5 bases and 4 bases, with 15 bases remaining between them. There are 15 residues in the CDR3. CDR1 and CDR2 (germline): SEHNR, FQNEAQ (reference sequence). The CDR3 region has the DNA TGTGCCAGCAGCCAAGGTTTGGACAGTAATCAGCCCCAGCATTTT. Its protein is CASSQGLDSNQPQHF.

The genes are TRBV6-1 and TRBJ1-5; 10 bases are shared with TRBD1. This CDR3 has 13 residues. The V segment lost 6 bases and the J segment 9 bases; nucleotides outside the gene matches: 5. The germline V gene has CDR1 MNHNS and CDR2 SASEGT. The CDR3 DNA sequence: TGTGCCAGCAGGGGGACAGGGGAGGGGCCCCAGCATTTT. It specifies CASRGTGEGPQHF.

The V and J genes are TRBV7-2 and TRBJ2-5, with D maybe TRBD2 (7 bases). The last part of the DNA fits TRBJ2-7 better; the J call may be wrong. CDR3 length: 13 residues. Germline V gives CDR1 SGHTA, CDR2 FQGNSA. CDR3 nucleotide sequence: TGTGCCAGCGCACAGGGAGGGGCCTACGAGCAGTACTTC. Amino acid sequence: CASAQGGAYEQYF.

The chain recombines TRBV2 with TRBJ2-7, with 12 bases matching TRBD2. V lost 6 bases, J lost 2 bases, and 5 bases stayed unmatched. The CDR3 extends over 15 amino acids. The germline gives CDR1 SNHLY, CDR2 FYNNEI. The CDR3 bases are TGTGCCAGCAGACAGACTAGCGGGAGTACCTACGAGCAGTACTTC. Amino acids: CASRQTSGSTYEQYF.

The V gene is TRBV10-2, the J gene TRBJ2-7; TRBD2 matches at 10 bases. This CDR3 has 14 residues. CDR1 and CDR2 (germline): WSHSY, SAAADI. Trimming cost V 6 bases and J 6 bases; bases outside gene matches: 8. The CDR3 region is CASSTPGLAFEQYF. The CDR3 DNA reads TGCGCCAGCAGCACCCCGGGACTAGCGTTCGAGCAGTACTTC.

This chain connects TRBV2 to TRBJ2-5; 8 nucleotides align to TRBD1. Germline CDR1 is SNHLY and CDR2 is FYNNEI. The CDR3 length is 11 residues. Unmatched junction bases numbered 4, after V lost 9 bases and J lost 7 bases. Here the CDR3 DNA reads TGTGCCAGTTTACAGGGGGGGACCCAGTACTTC. Translated: CASLQGGTQYF.

The chain links TRBV11-2 to TRBJ2-5; no clear D gene. Trimming left V 1 base short and J 4 bases short, with 7 bases between. Germline V gives CDR1 SGHAT, CDR2 FQNNGV. There are 13 residues in the CDR3. The CDR3 reads CASSLGWRETQYF. The CDR3 nucleotides read TGTGCCAGCAGCTTAGGTTGGCGAGAGACCCAGTACTTC. Drawing the rest from reference TRBV11-2 and TRBJ2-5, the complete variable domain is EAGVAQSPRYKIIEKRQSVAFWCNPISGHATLYWYQQILGQGPKLLIQFQNNGVVDDSQLPKDRFSAERLKGVDSTLKIQPAKLEDSAVYLCASSLGWRETQYFGPGTRLLVL.

This clone was observed many times. This sequence joins TRBV7-8 and TRBJ2-2; no firm D call. Germline CDR1 is SGHVS and CDR2 is FQNEAQ. CDR3 length: 14 amino acids. The ends were cut back, 5 bases at V and 2 bases at J, with 9 bases in the middle. The CDR3 nucleotides read TGTGCCAGCAGCCAGATCCGAAACACCGGGGAGCTGTTTTTT. Its translation is CASSQIRNTGELFF.

Here the CDR3 reads CASSFSVQREQYF. The CDR3 DNA follows: TGTGCCAGCAGTTTCTCTGTCCAGCGCGAGCAGTACTTC. The chain has TRBV28 and TRBJ2-7; D ambiguous. The germline V gene has CDR1 MDHEN and CDR2 SYDVKM. Trimming removed 3 bases at V and 6 bases at J, with 12 bases between. The CDR3 covers 13 residues.

CDR3 DNA: TGTGCCAGCAGCTCGAGGGGGGCGAACACTGAAGCTTTCTTT. It yields the protein CASSSRGANTEAFF. J is TRBJ1-1 and V is TRBV7-9; D might be TRBD1 (6 bases). The V end was cut by 4 bases, the J end by 1 base, with 10 bases between. CDR3 size: 14 residues. Germline V gives CDR1 SEHNR, CDR2 FQNEAQ (reference sequence).

This chain links TRBV7-6 with TRBJ2-1, with 13 bases matching TRBD2. The CDR3 sequence is 15 residues long. The germline CDR1 and CDR2 sequences are SGHVS and FNYEAQ. With V trimmed by 6 bases and J by 5 bases, 4 bases remained unmatched. Written as DNA, the CDR3 is TGTGCCAGCAGAGTCGGGACTAGCGGGAACAATGAGCAGTTCTTC. It codes for CASRVGTSGNNEQFF.

The chain couples TRBV6-6 to TRBJ1-4; the D gene is possibly TRBD1 (6 bases). CDR1 is MNHNY, CDR2 SVGAGI, per germline (reference sequence). Trimming left V 6 bases short and J 6 bases short, with 17 bases between. The CDR3 runs to 15 residues. CDR3 sequence reads: CASRAQGGGDEKLFF. The CDR3, as DNA: TGTGCCAGCAGAGCACAGGGTGGAGGTGATGAAAAACTGTTTTTT.

V is TRBV5-1 and J is TRBJ2-7; TRBD2 is a possible D gene (5 bases). This CDR3 is built from 17 residues. The V end lost 4 bases, the J end lost 0 bases, and 20 bases lay between the germline ends. Germline CDR1 is SGHRS and CDR2 is YFSETQ. CDR3 sequence: CASSRRGLTDYSYEQYF. Here the CDR3 DNA reads TGCGCCAGCAGCCGACGAGGGTTAACAGATTACTCCTACGAGCAGTACTTC.

A word on this clone: A far more abundant clone sits one base away, making this likely a read error. This CDR3 is also generated by other DNA sequences in the sample. J is TRBJ2-7 and V is TRBV7-2, with TRBD2 as a possible D gene (5 bases). CDR1 and CDR2 (germline): SGHTA, FQGNSA. This CDR3 is 14 amino acids long. With 2 bases removed from V and 0 bases from J, the gap between germline ends came to 8 bases. The chain's CDR3 is CASSLQRDSYEQYF. In nucleotides, the CDR3 is TGTGCCAGCAGCTTACAGAGGGACTCCTACGAGCAGTACTTC.